This TCR beta chain was retrieved from a study of T cell responses to AZD1222 COVID-19 vaccine. The method was immunoSEQ multiplex PCR; TCRdb's version includes in-frame clones alone and lacks a portion of them. The table records about 130,000 clones, about 93% of them present only once. The CDR3 extends over 15 amino acids. Germline CDR1 reads SGHVS; CDR2 reads FQNEAQ. The V and J ends lost 1 base and 10 bases, in that order; junction bases with no gene match: 10. The receptor's source is an adult in good health. The starting material was peripheral blood, obtained on day 0 of AZD1222 vaccination. The J gene is TRBJ1-1, the V gene TRBV7-8, with 9 positions matching TRBD1. CDR3 DNA sequence: TGTGCCAGCAGCTTAGGACCGGGACAGGGTATCGGAGCTTTCTTT. This sequence encodes CASSLGPGQGIGAFF.